This T cell receptor beta chain was recovered during a study of shared clonotypes between healthy human individuals. The protocol was immunoSEQ multiplex PCR, while the TCRdb copy is restricted to in-frame clones and leaves out a portion. Among some 1,100,000 clones listed, approximately 80% were seen once. Notes on the study in general: Naive subsets tended to show greater estimated richness than memory subsets. Owing to a small donor count, the genetic and exposure-history diversity represented was limited.

CDR1 is SGHNT and CDR2 is YYREEE in the germline V gene (reference sequence). The CDR3 length is 15 residues. The junction had 2 bases not matched to a gene; V was cut back by 0 bases and J by 3 bases. Remarks on this clone: Its specificity is unknown.

The V call is TRBV5-4, the J call TRBJ2-7, with 11 bases that match TRBD2. This sequence was found in a man between 18 and 29 years old in good health. Some clones in this sample may be carry-over from other donors' samples. Sequencing input: memory CD4+ T cells from PBMCs. Specified subset: CD45RA-negative fraction. The DNA of the CDR3 is TGTGCCAGCAGCTTGGGACTAGCGGGATTCTACGAGCAGTACTTC. This encodes CASSLGLAGFYEQYF.